Each of the 24 T cell receptor beta chains below was sequenced from the same sample in a study of blood T cell repertoires in COVID-19. Method: immunoSEQ multiplex PCR; TCRdb's copy keeps in-frame clones and lacks some. The table records 90,000 to 100,000 clones, roughly 84% of them present only once. Material for sequencing was peripheral blood. Receptors were obtained from a man in his sixties or seventies with active or convalescent COVID-19.

The chain recombines TRBV2 with TRBJ1-6, with TRBD1 identical over 9 bases. V was clipped by 6 bases and J by 10 bases; unmatched bases: 7. CDR3 length equals 14 residues. Germline V CDR1 and CDR2: SNHLY, FYNNEI. CDR3 region: CASRTGTGRSPLHF. The CDR3, as DNA: TGTGCCAGCAGGACCGGGACAGGGAGGTCACCCCTCCACTTT.

This chain connects TRBV5-5 to TRBJ1-5, with a tentative D call TRBD1 (5 bases). CDR1 SGHKS and CDR2 YYEKEE come from the germline V gene (reference sequence). V was pared by 2 bases and J by 4 bases, with 10 bases between. CDR3 size: 14 residues. The CDR3 DNA reads TGTGCCAGCAGCTTACAAGGGGATAATCAGCCCCAGCATTTT. Translation gives CASSLQGDNQPQHF.

The chain employs TRBV5-3 and TRBJ2-3; TRBD1 agrees at 8 bases. TRBV5-3 is filed as an ORF, its function uncertain. This CDR3 region has 15 residues. The ends lost 5 bases at V and 0 bases at J; junction bases unmatched: 5. CDR3 amino acids: CARRPRQGSTDTQYF. The DNA for the CDR3 is TGTGCCAGAAGGCCCCGACAGGGGAGCACAGATACGCAGTATTTT.

V is TRBV5-1 and J is TRBJ1-1; D possibly corresponds to TRBD1 (6 bases). V dropped 3 bases and J dropped 4 bases, with 19 bases sitting between them. Germline loops: CDR1 SGHRS, CDR2 YFSETQ. The CDR3 has 16 amino acids. CDR3 protein: CASSSGTRQSGTEAFF. CDR3 sequence (DNA): TGCGCCAGCAGCTCAGGGACACGACAATCGGGCACTGAAGCTTTCTTT. Drawing the rest from reference TRBV5-1 and TRBJ1-1, the complete variable domain is KAGVTQTPRYLIKTRGQQVTLSCSPISGHRSVSWYQQTPGQGLQFLFEYFSETQRNKGNFPGRFSGRQFSNSRSEMNVSTLELGDSALYLCASSSGTRQSGTEAFFGQGTRLTVV.

For this clone: The identical CDR3 is also encoded by other nucleotide sequences in the sample. The J gene is TRBJ1-3, the V gene TRBV7-2; a weak D match, TRBD1 (6 bases). V lost 5 bases to trimming and J lost 0 bases, with 8 bases between them. The length of the CDR3 is 14 residues. The germline V gene has CDR1 SGHTA and CDR2 FQGNSA. DNA for the CDR3: TGTGCCAGCAGCCCGGGACACTCTGGAAACACCATATATTTT. Translating gives CASSPGHSGNTIYF. Full variable domain (outside the CDR3, taken from reference TRBV7-2 and TRBJ1-3): GAGVSQSPSNKVTEKGKDVELRCDPISGHTALYWYRQSLGQGLEFLIYFQGNSAPDKSGLPSDRFSAERTGGSVSTLTIQRTQQEDSAVYLCASSPGHSGNTIYFGEGSWLTVV.

The chain combines TRBV6-1 with TRBJ1-1; D is perhaps TRBD1 (5 bases). V shed 2 bases and J shed 10 bases, with 11 bases lying between them. This CDR3 contains 12 residues. CDR1 MNHNS and CDR2 SASEGT come from the germline V gene. CDR3 nucleotides: TGTGCCAGCAGTGAAACGATGGGGCCAGCTTTCTTT. As protein: CASSETMGPAFF.

V and J are TRBV12-3 or TRBV12-4 and TRBJ2-7; the D is unclear. V lost 3 bases and J 3 bases, leaving 9 bases between the germline ends. The CDR3 runs 13 residues. CDR3 coding DNA: TGTGCCAGCAGTTTGCCATGGAGCTACGAGCAGTACTTC. Protein sequence: CASSLPWSYEQYF.

The chain is built from TRBV11-2 and TRBJ1-4; a weak D match, TRBD1 (5 bases). This CDR3 spans 18 amino acids. Germline-derived CDR1 and CDR2 are SGHAT and FQNNGV. Trimming took 5 bases from V and 7 from J, leaving 26 bases between them. DNA for the CDR3: TGTGCCAGCAGCCCCCCTAGGGGAGGGATAGGGTCTTTTGAAAAACTGTTTTTT. Translating gives CASSPPRGGIGSFEKLFF.

This clone was seen only a few times. The gene calls are TRBV28 and TRBJ1-3; D not resolved. The V and J ends lost 5 bases and 10 bases respectively, with 18 bases between them. The germline V gene has CDR1 MDHEN and CDR2 SYDVKM. The CDR3 spans 14 residues. CDR3 DNA sequence: TGTGCCAGCAGTCCCACGGGTGGTGAAAGGACCATATATTTT. Translated, it gives CASSPTGGERTIYF.

The rearrangement links TRBV7-2 to TRBJ1-6; D is possibly TRBD1 (6 bases). The germline V gene encodes CDR1 SGHTA and CDR2 FQGNSA. Trimming removed 5 bases from V and 4 bases from J, with 9 bases in between. The CDR3 consists of 14 residues. The CDR3 nucleotides read TGTGCCAGCAGCGTCCAGGGGTATAATTCACCCCTCCACTTT. Encoded protein: CASSVQGYNSPLHF.

Only a few counts were recorded for this clone. V is TRBV2 and J is TRBJ1-1; 11 bases agree with TRBD1. Germline assignment: CDR1 SNHLY and CDR2 FYNNEI. CDR3 size: 15 residues. The trim removed 6 bases at V and 7 bases at J, leaving 10 bases unmatched. The CDR3 protein is CASRYSGTGGLEAFF. DNA of the CDR3: TGTGCCAGCAGATATTCCGGGACAGGGGGACTTGAAGCTTTCTTT.

This clone was detected once. The rearrangement uses TRBV2 and TRBJ1-6; TRBD1 agrees at 7 bases. CDR1 is SNHLY, CDR2 FYNNEI, per germline. V lost 6 bases to trimming and J lost 2 bases; unmatched junction nucleotides: 4. The CDR3 covers 15 residues. The CDR3 reads CASSLQGPYNSPLHF. The CDR3 DNA reads TGTGCCAGCAGCCTACAGGGGCCCTATAATTCACCCCTCCACTTT.

V and J are TRBV5-1 and TRBJ2-1; no clear D. The CDR3 consists of 11 residues. Germline CDR1 reads SGHRS; CDR2 reads YFSETQ. V lost 1 base and J 7 bases, leaving 3 bases between the germline ends. The CDR3 sequence: CASSLRNEQFF. Here the CDR3 DNA reads TGCGCCAGCAGCTTGCGGAATGAGCAGTTCTTC.

CDR3 DNA: TGTGCCAGCAGCTTAGCAGGAGGGACTAGGAATGAGCAGTTCTTC. It specifies CASSLAGGTRNEQFF. The chain recombines TRBV7-2 with TRBJ2-1; 8 bases match TRBD2. The CDR3 sequence is 15 residues long. Unmatched junction bases numbered 5, after V lost 0 bases and J lost 7 bases. CDR1 is SGHTA, CDR2 FQGNSA, per germline.

Regarding this clone: This could be a read error, since a much larger clone is one nucleotide away. The chain combines TRBV7-2 with TRBJ2-3; TRBD2 matches 12 bases. V dropped 0 bases and J dropped 3; count of bases not matched to a gene: 1. Per the germline V gene, CDR1 is SGHTA and CDR2 is FQGNSA. This CDR3 comprises 16 residues. This CDR3 reads CTSSLALAGGTDTQYF. The DNA of the CDR3 is TGTACCAGCAGCTTAGCGCTAGCGGGGGGGACAGATACGCAGTATTTT.

The CDR3 sequence: CASSSGLAGGRVGETQYF. The DNA of the CDR3 is TGTGCCAGCAGCTCCGGACTAGCGGGGGGGCGGGTAGGAGAGACCCAGTACTTC. This chain connects TRBV7-2 to TRBJ2-5, with TRBD2 matching over 15 bases. CDR3 length: 18 amino acids. Trimming at V came to 4 bases and at J to 4 bases, leaving 10 bases not matched to a gene. Germline loops: CDR1 SGHTA, CDR2 FQGNSA.

This CDR3 is CASSFTQTSGGNEQFF. CDR3 coding DNA: TGCGCCAGCAGCTTCACCCAGACTAGCGGGGGGAATGAGCAGTTCTTC. The V call is TRBV5-1, the J call TRBJ2-1, with 13 bases fitting TRBD2. The CDR3 consists of 16 residues. V lost 2 bases, J lost 7 bases, and 6 bases stayed unmatched. CDR1 SGHRS and CDR2 YFSETQ come from the germline V gene.

The chain links TRBV5-1 to TRBJ2-7, with 11 positions matching TRBD1. This CDR3 comprises 16 residues. The junction had 13 bases not matched to a gene; V was cut back by 4 bases and J by 7 bases. The germline gives CDR1 SGHRS, CDR2 YFSETQ. As DNA, the CDR3 is TGCGCCAGCAGCCCGACGTCCGGACAGGGGGCGGGAGAGCAGTACTTC. Translation gives CASSPTSGQGAGEQYF.

The CDR3 spells CASSINRGQGETGELFF. The CDR3 coding sequence is TGTGCCAGTAGTATAAACAGGGGGCAAGGAGAGACCGGGGAGCTGTTTTTT. The chain employs TRBV19 and TRBJ2-2, with 9 bases identical to TRBD1. J lost 5 bases, V lost 2 bases, and 9 bases had no gene match. This CDR3 region has 17 residues. The germline gives CDR1 LNHDA, CDR2 SQIVND (reference sequence).

The V and J genes are TRBV20-1 and TRBJ2-1; tentative D call: TRBD1 (5 bases). This CDR3 spans 10 amino acids. Trimming left V 4 bases short and J 7 bases short, with 5 bases between. The V gene's germline CDR1 is DFQATT and CDR2 SNEGSKA (reference sequence). CDR3 nucleotide sequence: TGCAGTGCTACAGGGAATGAGCAGTTCTTC. This translates into CSATGNEQFF.

In its sample, this clone ranks as medium-sized. The J gene is TRBJ1-2, the V gene TRBV2; weak D call: TRBD1 (5 bases). The CDR3 contains 14 residues. The ends were cut back, 4 bases at V and 8 bases at J, with 17 bases in the middle. The germline V gene has CDR1 SNHLY and CDR2 FYNNEI. The CDR3 reads CASSASPRAGGYTF. CDR3 DNA sequence: TGTGCCAGCAGTGCCTCACCCAGGGCTGGAGGCTACACCTTC.

The genes are TRBV7-2 and TRBJ2-3; no clear D gene. Trimming took off 1 base at V and 0 bases at J, with 5 bases between the two ends. CDR3 size: 14 residues. Germline V lookup: CDR1 SGHTA, CDR2 FQGNSA. CDR3 loop: CASSLDRSTDTQYF. CDR3 coding DNA: TGTGCCAGCAGCTTAGACAGAAGCACAGATACGCAGTATTTT.

The chain carries TRBV11-2 and TRBJ2-7; 9 bases are a match to TRBD1. The V and J ends lost 3 bases and 2 bases, in that order; junction bases with no gene match: 2. Germline values: CDR1 SGHAT, CDR2 FQNNGV. This CDR3 comprises 14 residues. In nucleotides, the CDR3 is TGTGCCAGCAGCTTGGGACAGGGTGCCTACGAGCAGTACTTC. It specifies CASSLGQGAYEQYF.

The V call is TRBV2, the J call TRBJ2-6; the D is unclear. The germline CDR1 and CDR2 sequences are SNHLY and FYNNEI. The V gene lost 5 bases and the J gene lost 2 bases, with 7 bases spanning the gap. This CDR3 has 14 amino acids. The CDR3 region is CASSTRTGANVLTF. DNA of the CDR3: TGTGCCAGCAGTACCAGGACTGGGGCCAACGTCCTGACTTTC.